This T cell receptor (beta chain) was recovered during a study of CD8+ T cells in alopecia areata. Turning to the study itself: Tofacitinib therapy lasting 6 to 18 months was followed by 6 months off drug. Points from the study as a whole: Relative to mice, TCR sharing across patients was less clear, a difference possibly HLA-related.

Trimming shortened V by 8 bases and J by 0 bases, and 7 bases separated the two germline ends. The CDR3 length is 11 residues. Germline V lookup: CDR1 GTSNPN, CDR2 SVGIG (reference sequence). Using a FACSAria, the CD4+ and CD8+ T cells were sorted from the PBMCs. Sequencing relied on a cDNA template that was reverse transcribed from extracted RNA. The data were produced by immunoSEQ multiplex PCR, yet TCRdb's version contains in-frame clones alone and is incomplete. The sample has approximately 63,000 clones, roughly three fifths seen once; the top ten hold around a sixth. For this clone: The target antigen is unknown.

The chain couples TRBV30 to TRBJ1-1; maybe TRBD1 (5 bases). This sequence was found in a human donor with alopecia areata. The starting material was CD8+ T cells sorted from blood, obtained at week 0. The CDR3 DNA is TGTGCCGGGGGGGTGAACACTGAAGCTTTCTTT. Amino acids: CAGGVNTEAFF.